The rows below give T cell receptor beta chains drawn from one sample of a study of T cell repertoires in cytomegalovirus infection. TCRdb re-derived calls from the reads in MiXCR, one entry per CDR3 protein. The sample carries under 150,000 distinct CDR3 sequences, 8.8% recorded once. The sample was PBMCs. The receptors stem from a human donor in good health (CMV status not recorded). Some clones in this sample may be carry-over from other donors' samples. The CDR3 runs from the conserved cysteine through the conserved F or W. The D gene is left open where the match is weak.

J,D,V,CDR3
TRBJ1-1,.,TRBV20-1,CSASSTPEAFF
TRBJ2-5,.,TRBV28,CASSFIGEETQYF
TRBJ2-7,.,TRBV5-4,CASSLYGVFEQYF
TRBJ1-1,.,TRBV7-9,CASSLEWGSTTEAFF
TRBJ1-1,.,TRBV6-6,CASNLGPVNTEAFF
TRBJ1-1,.,TRBV7-9,CASSQEGSTEAFF
TRBJ2-1,TRBD2,TRBV29-1,CSVGLAGHNEQFF
TRBJ2-7,TRBD2,TRBV18,CASSFSGGLYEQYF
TRBJ1-6,.,TRBV20-1,CSAREALGSPLHF
TRBJ1-1,TRBD1,TRBV6-5,CASRFRDRAPETEAFF
TRBJ1-5,.,TRBV12-3/TRBV12-4,CASSWGSQPQHF
TRBJ2-1,TRBD2,TRBV12-3/TRBV12-4,CASSPGTSGGAYNEQFF
TRBJ2-1,TRBD2,TRBV2,CATPEGRGGRGEQFF
TRBJ2-3,.,TRBV9,CASSKGRLVPQYF
TRBJ2-1,.,TRBV5-1,CASSSQTGNNEQFF
TRBJ2-5,TRBD1,TRBV7-6,CASSLEVSGQIPRAQYF
TRBJ2-3,TRBD2,TRBV6-5,CASSPGTSRKTQYF
TRBJ1-5,.,TRBV28,CASTVGTPSNQPQHF
TRBJ1-1,.,TRBV15,CATSRDSSASGTEAFF
TRBJ1-6,.,TRBV5-1,CASSPRQVEYNSPLHF
TRBJ1-5,.,TRBV15,CATSREDGRNQPQHF
TRBJ1-1,TRBD1,TRBV29-1,CSAQYRLTGGGAFF
TRBJ2-7,.,TRBV7-9,CASSLAGSAYEQYF
TRBJ2-7,.,TRBV5-4,CASSSKRGYDEQYF
TRBJ2-4,.,TRBV5-1,CASRNTGSGAKNIQYF
TRBJ2-1,TRBD1,TRBV5-1,CASTRTGEAYNEQFF
TRBJ2-5,.,TRBV24-1,CATSDMATQYF
TRBJ1-6,TRBD1,TRBV7-9,CASSLGQGSSPLHF
TRBJ2-1,.,TRBV7-9,CASSSPGAPNEQFF
TRBJ2-1,TRBD1,TRBV7-9,CASSRTGTSSYNEQFF
TRBJ1-5,.,TRBV20-1,CSATREDQPQHF